The TCR beta chain under discussion was sequenced for a study of cytomegalovirus exposure and HLA in healthy donors. Study-wide results and caveats: Specificity of a few CMV-associated chains for CMV antigens was verified in vitro. The tendency of first-cohort TCR clusters to co-occur in the roughly 130 validation repertoires was the finding of a later analysis. Among TCR beta chains, those listed as cytomegalovirus-associated numbered more than 150.

A word on this clone: Its antigen is unknown.

The V and J ends lost 6 bases and 3 bases respectively, with 11 bases between them. Looked up from germline, CDR1 is LNHDA and CDR2 is SQIVND (reference sequence). This CDR3 is 14 amino acids long. Measured with immunoSEQ multiplex PCR; TCRdb has only the in-frame clones, and not every one. The data show 90,000 or so clones, roughly 96% seen once. The specimen sequenced was PBMCs. V gene TRBV19 combines with J gene TRBJ1-4; D is unresolved. The clonotype originates from a man younger than 30 in good health and CMV-seronegative. CDR3 amino acids: CASRRFVANEKLFF. The DNA for the CDR3 is TGTGCCAGTAGGCGATTCGTGGCTAATGAAAAACTGTTTTTT.